This T cell receptor beta chain derives from a study of cytomegalovirus exposure and HLA in healthy donors. Overall study findings and caveats: Associated with cytomegalovirus, according to the listing, were 150 to 200 TCR beta chains.

The CDR3 is 14 residues long. With 4 bases clipped from V and 8 bases from J, the junction kept 9 bases outside the gene matches. Germline V gives CDR1 SGHRS, CDR2 YFSETQ. Worth noting for this clone: Its target is unknown.

Primers for the PCR totalled 60 Vbeta and 13 Jbeta. The repertoire was sequenced with immunoSEQ multiplex PCR; TCRdb's copy has only in-frame clones and lacks some. The sample carries 120,000 or so clones, roughly 80% recorded once. The specimen sequenced was PBMCs. This chain joins TRBV5-1 and TRBJ1-2; 9 bases map to TRBD1. The sequence derives from a female donor in good health and CMV-seropositive. The CDR3: CASSQGTGKGGYTF. CDR3 coding DNA: TGCGCCAGCAGCCAGGGGACAGGGAAAGGCGGCTACACCTTC.